This T cell receptor beta chain was profiled in a study of blood T cells in healthy people across ages. General observations from the study: There were more naive CD4+ cells and higher diversity in long-lived donors than in aged donors. Roughly linear declines in TCR beta diversity per million T cells occurred with age.

Only a few counts were recorded for this clonotype. Antigen: not known. Donors were systemically healthy Caucasian individuals from Russia aged roughly 6 to 90 years. Each sample gave at least 6 million isolated PBMCs. The authors ran a second PCR of about 7 to 11 cycles using a sample-barcoded 5' primer and a J-beta primer mix. TCRdb reanalysed the 5' RACE reads using MiXCR and keeps one entry per CDR3 protein. This sample has hundreds of thousands of distinct CDR3 sequences, with around 50% found just once. V lost 8 bases, J lost 2 bases, and 12 bases lay in between. The CDR3 is made up of 13 amino acids.

The sequencing sample was made of blood. This sequence joins TRBV12-3 or TRBV12-4 and TRBJ2-5; D uncertain. This receptor was taken from a man between 35 and 55 years old in good health. CDR3 nucleotides: TGTGCCAGCGCTAGGACCCCGCAAGAGACCCAGTACTTC. The encoded protein is CASARTPQETQYF.